The 6 T cell receptor beta chains below come from one sample, sequenced in a study of radiotherapy plus CTLA-4 blockade in lung cancer (dated by TCRdb to between 2018 and 2020). Receptors were amplified or captured by the immunoSEQ multiplex PCR assay. Here the immuneACCESS table is served through TCRdb, limited to in-frame sequences with V and J called. Missing clones are a known gap in these copies; in checked studies unresolved V genes cover under half, and the rest lacks a known reason. The sample includes around 120,000 clones, with about 83% observed a single time. The leading ten clones occupy about 5.2% of the sample. The specimen was peripheral blood, collected from a patient treated with radiotherapy plus ipilimumab. Source of these receptors: a human donor with non-small cell lung cancer who had a partial response to radiotherapy plus ipilimumab.

V gene TRBV5-6 combines with J gene TRBJ2-2; D might be TRBD1 (6 bases). The V end lost 3 bases, the J end lost 0 bases, and 12 bases lay between the germline ends. Germline CDR1 is SGHDT and CDR2 is YYEEEE. The CDR3 length is 16 residues. This CDR3 is CASSSSGTTNTGELFF. The CDR3 region has the DNA TGTGCCAGCAGCTCCTCCGGGACAACGAACACCGGGGAGCTGTTTTTT.

The chain joins TRBV5-5 to TRBJ2-1; 13 nucleotides match TRBD2. The germline V gene encodes CDR1 SGHKS and CDR2 YYEKEE (reference sequence). J was trimmed by 5 bases and V by 4 bases; bases with no gene match: 6. The CDR3 has 16 amino acids. CDR3: CASSPWTSGSHNEQFF. CDR3 nucleotide sequence: TGTGCCAGCAGCCCGTGGACTAGCGGGAGTCACAATGAGCAGTTCTTC.

The V and J genes are TRBV19 and TRBJ1-1; 9 bases line up with TRBD1. The CDR3 covers 15 residues. Trimming took 6 bases from V and 6 from J; bases not matched to a gene: 11. Germline V gene lookup returns CDR1 LNHDA and CDR2 SQIVND (reference sequence). CDR3 in DNA: TGTGCCAGTAGCCTAAACAGGGGGCGCTTGGCTGAAGCTTTCTTT. Its protein is CASSLNRGRLAEAFF. Drawing the rest from reference TRBV19 and TRBJ1-1, the complete variable domain is DGGITQSPKYLFRKEGQNVTLSCEQNLNHDAMYWYRQDPGQGLRLIYYSQIVNDFQKGDIAEGYSVSREKKESFPLTVTSAQKNPTAFYLCASSLNRGRLAEAFFGQGTRLTVV.

This rearrangement joins TRBV7-8 to TRBJ2-5; D is perhaps TRBD2 (7 bases). Germline loops: CDR1 SGHVS, CDR2 FQNEAQ. CDR3 length: 14 residues. Trimming cost V 5 bases and J 5 bases, with 15 bases left between them. This chain's CDR3 is CASSHAGAGETQYF. The CDR3, as DNA: TGTGCCAGCAGCCACGCGGGGGCCGGGGAGACCCAGTACTTC.

The rearrangement links TRBV28 to TRBJ1-1; D gene unclear. Trimming took off 3 bases at V and 4 bases at J, with 9 bases between the two ends. Germline loops: CDR1 MDHEN, CDR2 SYDVKM. The CDR3 is 13 residues long. CDR3 DNA sequence: TGTGCCAGCAGTTTTCGGGGTGTCACTGAAGCTTTCTTT. This encodes CASSFRGVTEAFF.

The V gene is TRBV6-4, the J gene TRBJ2-1; TRBD2 might be the D (6 bases). V was cut by 6 bases and J by 6 bases, with 18 bases left in between. Germline values: CDR1 MRHNA, CDR2 SNTAGT. The CDR3 is made up of 15 amino acids. In DNA form, the CDR3 reads TGTGCCAGCAGCCCGGACTACTTAGCCTCCAATGAGCAGTTCTTC. Its translation is CASSPDYLASNEQFF.